The 24 T cell receptor beta chains below were found in one sample sequenced in a study of T cells in Graves' hyperthyroidism and ophthalmopathy. There were TCR beta CDR3 regions amplified from RNA transcripts. Primed by the HTBI set, a first-round RT-PCR was run on the TCR CDR3. TCRdb called the multiplex PCR reads again in MiXCR, with one record for every CDR3 protein. The data contain about 520,000 distinct CDR3 sequences, about 24% of them singletons. The sequencing input was blood. Source of these receptors: a woman aged 25 to 39 with Graves' ophthalmopathy.

V gene TRBV28 combines with J gene TRBJ1-1, with D unclear. The V gene's germline CDR1 is MDHEN and CDR2 SYDVKM. CDR3 length: 15 residues. V was shortened by 1 base and J by 3 bases, with 12 bases between the two germline ends. The CDR3 is CASSLLPRRDTEAFF. The CDR3 region has the DNA TGTGCCAGCAGTTTATTACCAAGGCGGGACACTGAAGCTTTCTTT. The variable domain in full, completed from reference TRBV28 and TRBJ1-1, reads DVKVTQSSRYLVKRTGEKVFLECVQDMDHENMFWYRQDPGLGLRLIYFSYDVKMKEKGDIPEGYSVSREKKERFSLILESASTNQTSMYLCASSLLPRRDTEAFFGQGTRLTVV.

In this sample, this clonotype turned up a few times. The rearrangement links TRBV7-9 to TRBJ1-2; D may be TRBD1 (6 bases). This CDR3 spans 14 amino acids. CDR1 and CDR2 (germline): SEHNR, FQNEAQ (reference sequence). Trimming removed 5 bases at V and 6 bases at J, with 16 bases between. CDR3 sequence: CASSLTGKWDGYTF. CDR3 bases: TGTGCCAGCAGCCTAACAGGGAAATGGGATGGCTACACCTTC.

At least ten counts were recorded for this clonotype. V gene TRBV12-3 or TRBV12-4 combines with J gene TRBJ2-2, with TRBD2 as a possible D gene (6 bases). There are 14 residues in the CDR3. The V and J ends lost 3 bases and 3 bases respectively, with 8 bases between them. The CDR3, as DNA: TGTGCCAGCAGTTTCAGGGAGGACACCGGGGAGCTGTTTTTT. Its translation is CASSFREDTGELFF.

Comment on this clonotype: One end of the junction varies from germline; a read error may be responsible. This rearrangement joins TRBV30 to TRBJ2-5, with D possibly matching TRBD1 (6 bases). This CDR3 is 14 amino acids long. Germline values: CDR1 GTSNPN, CDR2 SVGIG (reference sequence). The DNA of the CDR3 is TGTGCCTGGAGCCAGGACAGCTTGCAAGAGACCCAGGACTTC. Translation: CAWSQDSLQETQDF.

About this clonotype itself: Lacking the conserved final phenylalanine or tryptophan, this CDR3 likely reflects a read error. This sequence joins TRBV10-3 and TRBJ2-7, with D perhaps given as TRBD1 or TRBD2 (5 bases each). V dropped 10 bases and J dropped 1 base, with 11 bases sitting between them. Germline CDR1 is ENHRY and CDR2 is SYGVKD. The CDR3 covers 12 residues. The CDR3 sequence: CASRDRSYEQYY. The CDR3 DNA is TGTGCCAGTCGGGACCGATCCTACGAGCAGTACTAC.

This clonotype was picked up many times. The chain joins TRBV6-1 to TRBJ1-5; no reliable D call. In germline, CDR1 is MNHNS, CDR2 SASEGT. Trimming cost V 2 bases and J 0 bases, with 11 bases left between them. This CDR3 has 16 amino acids. CDR3 amino acids: CASSELSGYSNQPQHF. CDR3 nucleotides: TGTGCCAGCAGTGAACTTTCGGGTTATAGCAATCAGCCCCAGCATTTT.

This chain uses TRBV19 with TRBJ1-1; the D gene is possibly TRBD1 (5 bases). The V and J ends lost 3 bases and 5 bases respectively, with 19 bases between them. Germline CDR1 reads LNHDA; CDR2 reads SQIVND (reference sequence). There are 16 residues in the CDR3. This CDR3 is CASSIRSRRGKTEAFF. The DNA of the CDR3 is TGTGCCAGTAGTATCCGCTCGCGGCGGGGGAAAACTGAAGCTTTCTTT.

The J gene is TRBJ2-5, the V gene TRBV2, with D tentatively TRBD2 (5 bases). The ends were cut back, 8 bases at V and 1 base at J, with 8 bases in the middle. Germline CDR1 is SNHLY and CDR2 is FYNNEI. There are 12 residues in the CDR3. CDR3 loop: CASERSQETQYF. CDR3 in DNA: TGTGCCAGCGAGCGGAGCCAAGAGACCCAGTACTTC.

This clonotype was counted ten times or more. The chain links TRBV20-1 to TRBJ1-3; D remains ambiguous. In germline, CDR1 is DFQATT, CDR2 SNEGSKA (reference sequence). The length of the CDR3 is 16 residues. V was trimmed by 3 bases and J by 0 bases, leaving 15 bases between them. The CDR3 region is CSASLSLASSGNTIYF. The DNA for the CDR3 is TGCAGTGCTAGTCTCAGTCTGGCTAGCTCTGGAAACACCATATATTTT.

This clonotype was seen at least ten times. The V call is TRBV6-1, the J call TRBJ2-7; D remains unclear. Trimming took 3 bases from V and 4 from J, leaving 4 bases between them. The CDR3 covers 11 residues. Germline V gives CDR1 MNHNS, CDR2 SASEGT. The CDR3 loop is CASSELYEQYF. The CDR3 nucleotides read TGTGCCAGCAGTGAGCTATACGAGCAGTACTTC.

The chain links TRBV5-4 to TRBJ2-7; D is possibly TRBD2 (5 bases). Between the trimmed V and J ends, which lost 0 bases and 2 bases, there was a span of 9 bases. This CDR3 region has 14 residues. Germline assignment: CDR1 SGHNT and CDR2 YYREEE (reference sequence). DNA for the CDR3: TGTGCCAGCAGCTTGGCCGGGAAGACCTACGAGCAGTACTTC. It encodes CASSLAGKTYEQYF.

J is TRBJ1-2 and V is TRBV7-8; no clear D gene. V lost 1 base and J lost 0, with 6 bases in between. This CDR3 is 14 amino acids long. CDR1 is SGHVS, CDR2 FQNEAQ, per germline. The chain's CDR3 is CASSLEEANYGYTF. CDR3 coding DNA: TGTGCCAGCAGCTTAGAAGAGGCTAACTATGGCTACACCTTC.

In regard to this clonotype: A read error may account for a junction end that differs from germline. The rearrangement links TRBV2 to TRBJ2-5, with TRBD1 matching 8 bases. Germline CDR1 SNHLY, CDR2 FYNNEI. The CDR3 extends over 13 amino acids. The CDR3 DNA follows: TGTGCCAGCAGGGGGACAGGAGAAGAGACCAAGTACTTC. Its translation: CASRGTGEETKYF. Using reference TRBV2 and TRBJ2-5 for the parts outside the CDR3, the full variable domain is EPEVTQTPSHQVTQMGQEVILRCVPISNHLYFYWYRQILGQKVEFLVSFYNNEISEKSEIFDDQFSVERPDGSNFTLKIRSTKLEDSAMYFCASRGTGEETKYFGPGTRLLVL.

The chain links TRBV20-1 to TRBJ2-5; 11 positions agree with TRBD2. The CDR3 length is 19 residues. Trimming at V came to 1 base and at J to 1 base, leaving 14 bases not matched to a gene. CDR1 is DFQATT, CDR2 SNEGSKA, per germline (reference sequence). The CDR3 reads CSARAPIRTSGPSQETQYF. CDR3 DNA: TGCAGTGCTAGAGCCCCAATAAGGACTAGCGGGCCGAGCCAAGAGACCCAGTACTTC.

In regard to this clonotype: One end of the junction varies from germline; a read error may be responsible. The rearrangement links TRBV6-5 to TRBJ1-5, with TRBD1 as a possible D gene (6 bases). The CDR3 runs 16 residues. CDR1 is MNHEY and CDR2 is SVGAGI in the germline V gene. This CDR3 reads CANSYSAGDSNQPQHF. The CDR3 bases are TGTGCCAACAGTTACTCGGCAGGGGATAGCAATCAGCCCCAGCATTTT.

This clonotype was recorded many times. The chain links TRBV15 to TRBJ2-7; TRBD1 might be the D (5 bases). Trimming removed 1 base at V and 6 bases at J, with 16 bases between. Germline values: CDR1 LNHNV, CDR2 YYDKDF (reference sequence). The CDR3 sequence is 15 residues long. As DNA, the CDR3 is TGTGCCACCAGCAGAGTTCAAGGGGCAACTGGCGAGCAGTACTTC. Protein: CATSRVQGATGEQYF.

This clonotype was observed many times. CDR3 DNA: TGTGCCAGCAGCGCACAGCCGGGGCTGGACTATGGCTACACCTTC. Amino acids: CASSAQPGLDYGYTF. The chain carries TRBV4-2 and TRBJ1-2; D perhaps matches TRBD1 (5 bases). Germline values: CDR1 LGHNA, CDR2 YNFKEQ. The V and J ends lost 5 bases and 3 bases respectively, with 16 bases between them. The CDR3 covers 15 residues.

V usage is TRBV6-2 or TRBV6-3 and J usage is TRBJ2-7; D possibly corresponds to TRBD2 (5 bases). The V and J ends lost 8 bases and 3 bases respectively, with 14 bases between them. Looked up from germline, CDR1 is MNHEY and CDR2 is SVGEGT. This CDR3 region has 13 residues. CDR3 sequence reads: CASGETGIYEQYF. As DNA, the CDR3 is TGTGCCAGCGGGGAGACTGGAATCTACGAGCAGTACTTC.

This clonotype showed up just once. The rearrangement uses TRBV20-1 and TRBJ1-6; 10 nucleotides line up with TRBD1. V was pared by 3 bases and J by 10 bases, with 15 bases of the junction left unmatched. This CDR3 contains 17 residues. Germline loops: CDR1 DFQATT, CDR2 SNEGSKA (reference sequence). DNA for the CDR3: TGCAGTGCTAGGTACTCCGGGACAGGGGAATTTTTGTCACCCCTCCACTTT. Amino acid sequence: CSARYSGTGEFLSPLHF.

J is TRBJ2-6 and V is TRBV20-1; 8 positions agree with TRBD2. Trimming removed 3 bases from V and 2 bases from J; junction bases left unmatched: 3. The CDR3 sequence is 15 residues long. From germline, CDR1 is DFQATT and CDR2 SNEGSKA (reference sequence). The DNA of the CDR3 is TGCAGTGCTAGCGGGAGGGTTGCTGGGGCCAACGTCCTGACTTTC. Translation: CSASGRVAGANVLTF.

The chain has TRBV4-1 and TRBJ2-7; TRBD2 matches 7 bases. Germline CDR1 reads MGHRA; CDR2 reads YSYEKL. The CDR3 covers 15 residues. Germline trimming cut 4 bases from V and 0 bases from J; bases unmatched to any gene: 6. CDR3 amino acids: CASSRIQRDSYEQYF. DNA of the CDR3: TGCGCCAGCAGCCGGATCCAGCGGGACTCCTACGAGCAGTACTTC.

This clonotype was found many times. The chain uses TRBV12-3 or TRBV12-4 and TRBJ1-3; D unclear. The length of the CDR3 is 15 residues. Trimming took off 3 bases at V and 4 bases at J, with 13 bases between the two ends. The CDR3 DNA reads as TGTGCCAGCAGTTTTGGCATGGCAGGAGGAAACACCATATATTTT. Its translation: CASSFGMAGGNTIYF.

CDR3 sequence reads: CASSESLSKETQYF. DNA of the CDR3: TGTGCCAGCAGTGAAAGTCTCAGCAAAGAGACCCAGTACTTC. V and J are TRBV6-1 and TRBJ2-5; D gene uncertain. CDR1 is MNHNS, CDR2 SASEGT, per germline. The germline V and J ends were trimmed by 2 bases and 3 bases, with 10 bases remaining between them. The CDR3 runs 14 residues.

This clonotype was seen repeatedly, ten times or more. The gene calls are TRBV7-9 and TRBJ2-5; 8 bases are shared with TRBD1. Germline assignment: CDR1 SEHNR and CDR2 FQNEAQ (reference sequence). The CDR3 consists of 14 residues. The V segment lost 5 bases and the J segment 5 bases; nucleotides outside the gene matches: 7. The DNA for the CDR3 is TGTGCCAGCAGCCCGGTGAGGGACAGGGAGACCCAGTACTTC. Translated: CASSPVRDRETQYF.